Following are 8 T cell receptor beta chains from one sample sequenced in a study of T cell responses to AZD1222 COVID-19 vaccine (dated by TCRdb to about 2021). The meaning of the sample's time point label: baseline before first vaccination. Libraries were made using the immunoSEQ multiplex PCR assay. The source is immuneACCESS, and TCRdb retained only in-frame sequences with V and J called. Part of the clones is not carried over; for the studies checked, unresolved V genes explain less than half of this, and the remainder is unexplained. Recorded for this sample are about 140,000 clones; 85% to 90% of them occurred a single time. The ten most abundant clones make up nearly 3.5% of the sample. The sample consisted of peripheral blood, taken on day 0 of AZD1222 vaccination. Receptors originate from an adult in good health.

In its sample, this clone was seen once. The chain couples TRBV7-9 to TRBJ2-7; tentatively, D is TRBD1 or TRBD2 (5 bases each). The V and J ends lost 1 base and 2 bases respectively, with 15 bases between them. Germline-derived CDR1 and CDR2 are SEHNR and FQNEAQ (reference sequence). The CDR3 totals 16 residues. CDR3 nucleotide sequence: TGTGCCAGCAGCTTAGATCGGGGCCCGCGAACCTACGAGCAGTACTTC. This codes for CASSLDRGPRTYEQYF.

The V call is TRBV12-3 or TRBV12-4, the J call TRBJ2-5; the D gene is possibly TRBD1 (6 bases). V lost 5 bases and J lost 4, with 11 bases in between. There are 13 residues in the CDR3. As DNA, the CDR3 is TGTGCCAGCAGTCTACAGGGTCCAGAGACCCAGTACTTC. Translating gives CASSLQGPETQYF.

The V call is TRBV19, the J call TRBJ1-2; TRBD1 matches 9 bases. Germline CDR1 is LNHDA and CDR2 is SQIVND (reference sequence). The V and J ends lost 5 bases and 2 bases, in that order; junction bases with no gene match: 3. CDR3 size: 14 residues. CDR3 DNA sequence: TGTGCCAGTAGTCCTGGACAGGGGAACTATGGCTACACCTTC. Translation gives CASSPGQGNYGYTF.

The gene calls are TRBV7-2 and TRBJ2-7; the D call may be TRBD1 or TRBD2 (5 bases each). Deletions cut 5 bases from V and 5 bases from J, with 16 bases between. The CDR3 runs 14 residues. Per germline, CDR1 SGHTA and CDR2 FQGNSA. Here the CDR3 DNA reads TGTGCCAGCAGCCCCCCTCCGGGGCCTAACGAGCAGTACTTC. It codes for CASSPPPGPNEQYF. Variable domain in full (rest from reference TRBV7-2 and TRBJ2-7): GAGVSQSPSNKVTEKGKDVELRCDPISGHTALYWYRQSLGQGLEFLIYFQGNSAPDKSGLPSDRFSAERTGGSVSTLTIQRTQQEDSAVYLCASSPPPGPNEQYFGPGTRLTVT.

The chain employs TRBV4-1 and TRBJ2-1; 8 bases line up with TRBD2. V dropped 6 bases and J dropped 1; count of bases not matched to a gene: 11. CDR3 length equals 17 residues. Germline V CDR1 and CDR2: MGHRA, YSYEKL. CDR3 coding DNA: TGCGCCAGCAGACAGGGAGCGGGGGACTTTTCCTACAATGAGCAGTTCTTC. This encodes CASRQGAGDFSYNEQFF.

V is TRBV5-4 and J is TRBJ1-1; 11 nucleotides align to TRBD1. V gave up 4 bases and J gave up 6 bases; unmatched junction bases: 8. This CDR3 has 15 amino acids. Per the germline V gene, CDR1 is SGHNT and CDR2 is YYREEE (reference sequence). CDR3 bases: TGTGCCAGCAGCCTCCCCGGACAGGGGGCAGCTGAAGCTTTCTTT. Amino acid sequence: CASSLPGQGAAEAFF.

The CDR3 nucleotides read TGTGCCAGCAGTGAAAAGGGACTAGGGGCAGTGGATGAGCAGTTCTTC. Translated: CASSEKGLGAVDEQFF. The chain couples TRBV6-4 to TRBJ2-1; TRBD2 matches at 8 bases. After removal of 3 bases from V and 8 bases from J, the junction contained 12 bases not matched to a gene. Per the germline V gene, CDR1 is MRHNA and CDR2 is SNTAGT. The CDR3 covers 16 residues.

The rearrangement links TRBV28 to TRBJ1-1; D call uncertain. Germline V CDR1 and CDR2: MDHEN, SYDVKM. The CDR3 is 12 amino acids. Trimming took 2 bases from V and 6 from J, leaving 7 bases between them. CDR3 protein: CASSLERPEAFF. CDR3 coding DNA: TGTGCCAGCAGTTTAGAGAGACCTGAAGCTTTCTTT.